A single sample is the source of the 30 T cell receptor beta chains below, sequenced in a study of blood T cells in healthy people across ages. Then a second PCR, running about 6 to 11 cycles, was carried out with a sample-barcoded 5' primer and a J-beta primer mix. TCRdb ran MiXCR on the 5' RACE reads and lists one entry per CDR3 protein. Here the sample spans 1.2 million to 1.5 million distinct CDR3 sequences, 42% being singletons. Specimen: blood. The receptors derive from a woman aged 18-29 years in good health.

This chain links TRBV21-1 with TRBJ2-7; TRBD1 is the table's D call and was not checked against the DNA. TRBV21-1 is noted as a pseudogene. The CDR3 is made up of 14 amino acids. The CDR3 sequence: CASSNPALGYEQYF. DNA for the CDR3: TGTGCCAGCAGCAACCCCGCCCTGGGTTACGAGCAGTACTTC.

Details on this clonotype: Germline is not matched at one junction end, which may reflect a read error. V is TRBV12-3 or TRBV12-4 and J is TRBJ2-5; weak D call: TRBD2 (6 bases). This CDR3 has 14 residues. CDR3 sequence reads: CVSSSGTAQETQYF. CDR3 in DNA: TGTGTCAGCAGTTCCGGGACTGCTCAAGAGACCCAGTACTTC.

This clonotype has more than one count but fewer than ten. V is TRBV5-1 and J is TRBJ1-1; D remains unclear. Between the trimmed V and J ends, which lost 5 bases and 3 bases, there was a span of 11 bases. The CDR3 has 13 residues. Per germline, CDR1 SGHRS and CDR2 YFSETQ. CDR3 DNA sequence: TGCGCCAGCAGTAAAGATACTGACACTGAAGCTTTCTTT. Amino acids: CASSKDTDTEAFF. Combining the CDR3 with reference TRBV5-1 and TRBJ1-1 gives the whole variable domain KAGVTQTPRYLIKTRGQQVTLSCSPISGHRSVSWYQQTPGQGLQFLFEYFSETQRNKGNFPGRFSGRQFSNSRSEMNVSTLELGDSALYLCASSKDTDTEAFFGQGTRLTVV.

This clonotype has only a few counts. The chain couples TRBV13 to TRBJ2-1, with D possibly matching TRBD1 (6 bases). Trimming cost V 6 bases and J 3 bases, with 15 bases left between them. Germline-derived CDR1 and CDR2 are PRHDT and FYEKMQ (reference sequence). The CDR3 loop spans 15 amino acids. Written as DNA, the CDR3 is TGTGCCAGCAGTTCAGGGGTCCTCCTCTACAATGAGCAGTTCTTC. It codes for CASSSGVLLYNEQFF.

This chain links TRBV12-3 or TRBV12-4 with TRBJ2-7; TRBD1 aligns across 8 bases. This CDR3 comprises 15 residues. The V gene end was trimmed by 4 bases and the J gene end by 0 bases; junction bases not matched to a gene: 5. The DNA for the CDR3 is TGTGCCAGCAGTTCCCGGGACAGGAGCTCCTACGAGCAGTACTTC. The encoded protein is CASSSRDRSSYEQYF.

This clonotype has just a few counts. The chain has TRBV7-2 and TRBJ1-2, with unresolved D. V dropped 1 base and J dropped 6 bases, with 12 bases sitting between them. The germline V gene has CDR1 SGHTA and CDR2 FQGNSA. This CDR3 is built from 14 residues. Here the CDR3 reads CASSLGIMLNGYTF. The CDR3 DNA is TGTGCCAGCAGCTTAGGAATCATGCTCAATGGCTACACCTTC.

The rearrangement joins TRBV7-2 to TRBJ2-4; 7 bases are shared with TRBD2. The J call may be incorrect, as the DNA end agrees better with TRBJ2-5. This CDR3 is 16 amino acids long. The germline V gene encodes CDR1 SGHTA and CDR2 FQGNSA. CDR3 loop: CASSLARDYGRETQYF. CDR3 sequence (DNA): TGTGCCAGCAGCTTAGCACGGGACTATGGGAGGGAGACCCAGTACTTC.

The CDR3 bases are TGTGCCAGCGACAGGGGTGGCTCGAGGGGCTACACCTTC. It codes for CASDRGGSRGYTF. This chain connects TRBV28 to TRBJ1-2; 8 bases map to TRBD1. The V gene end was trimmed by 8 bases and the J gene end by 8 bases; junction bases not matched to a gene: 10. Per the germline V gene, CDR1 is MDHEN and CDR2 is SYDVKM. This CDR3 region has 13 residues.

The rearrangement joins TRBV5-1 to TRBJ2-7; 9 positions agree with TRBD1. The CDR3 sequence is 15 residues long. V was clipped by 3 bases and J by 5 bases; unmatched bases: 9. Germline CDR1 SGHRS, CDR2 YFSETQ. CDR3 DNA: TGCGCCAGCAGCTGGGGACAGGGCGTCAACGACGAGCAGTACTTC. Protein: CASSWGQGVNDEQYF.

The V gene is TRBV6-2 or TRBV6-3, the J gene TRBJ1-5; weak D call: TRBD1 (6 bases). V lost 7 bases to trimming and J lost 7 bases, with 14 bases between them. CDR1 is MNHEY and CDR2 is SVGEGT in the germline V gene. CDR3 size: 13 residues. DNA for the CDR3: TGTGCCAGCAAAACGGGACAAAACCAGCCCCAGCATTTT. Its protein is CASKTGQNQPQHF.

This clonotype has just a few counts. V gene TRBV11-2 combines with J gene TRBJ2-7, with D perhaps matching TRBD1 (6 bases). The length of the CDR3 is 17 residues. Between the trimmed V and J ends, which lost 1 base and 3 bases, there was a span of 19 bases. Per the germline V gene, CDR1 is SGHAT and CDR2 is FQNNGV. The CDR3 is CASSLVSPLDRNYEQYF. CDR3 in DNA: TGTGCCAGCAGCTTAGTATCCCCCCTTGACAGGAACTACGAGCAGTACTTC.

A few counts support this clonotype. The chain joins TRBV2 to TRBJ2-7; a weak D match, TRBD2 (6 bases). The CDR3 contains 14 residues. The germline V and J ends were trimmed by 0 bases and 4 bases, with 10 bases remaining between them. CDR1 and CDR2 (germline): SNHLY, FYNNEI. CDR3 protein: CASSEALGGYEQYF. Written as DNA, the CDR3 is TGTGCCAGCAGTGAAGCTTTGGGGGGATACGAGCAGTACTTC.

The sample holds one count of this clonotype. This chain links TRBV12-3 or TRBV12-4 with TRBJ1-5; no reliable D call. V dropped 7 bases and J dropped 12 bases, with 16 bases sitting between them. This CDR3 region has 12 residues. The CDR3: CASTADVGGQHF. DNA of the CDR3: TGTGCCAGCACCGCGGATGTGGGAGGCCAGCATTTT.

About this clonotype itself: A junction end diverges from the germline sequence, so it may reflect a read error. The chain recombines TRBV4-1 with TRBJ2-5; D is unclear. The CDR3 totals 15 residues. Germline loops: CDR1 MGHRA, CDR2 YSYEKL. The CDR3, as DNA: TGCGCCAGCAGCACCCTCTACTCACCAAGAGAGGCCCAGTACTTC. This sequence encodes CASSTLYSPREAQYF.

The rearrangement joins TRBV12-3 or TRBV12-4 to TRBJ1-2; D perhaps matches TRBD1 (6 bases). The CDR3 runs 15 residues. Trimming took 1 base from V and 3 from J, leaving 12 bases between them. The CDR3 nucleotides are TGTGCCAGCAGTTTAGTCCCACAGGGTTACTATGGCTACACCTTC. Translation gives CASSLVPQGYYGYTF.

CDR3 region: CASSESEVGPREAFF. The CDR3, as DNA: TGTGCCAGCAGTGAAAGTGAAGTAGGCCCCCGGGAAGCTTTCTTT. This chain links TRBV25-1 with TRBJ1-1; unclear D gene. The CDR3 covers 15 residues. The ends were cut back, 2 bases at V and 8 bases at J, with 18 bases in the middle. The germline V gene encodes CDR1 MGHDK and CDR2 SYGVNS.

The table lists this clonotype with a few counts. The rearrangement links TRBV20-1 to TRBJ2-1, with D unclear. CDR1 and CDR2 (germline): DFQATT, SNEGSKA (reference sequence). The CDR3 has 13 amino acids. Trimming removed 7 bases from V and 0 bases from J, with 10 bases in between. The CDR3 nucleotides are TGCAGTGTGGAGCCGAGCTCCTACAATGAGCAGTTCTTC. Translating it yields CSVEPSSYNEQFF.

The chain carries TRBV6-5 and TRBJ1-1; D possibly corresponds to TRBD1 (5 bases). In germline, CDR1 is MNHEY, CDR2 SVGAGI. The CDR3 covers 15 residues. V was pared by 0 bases and J by 4 bases, with 12 bases between. CDR3 sequence reads: CASSYSTGSGTEAFF. CDR3 coding DNA: TGTGCCAGCAGTTACTCTACAGGCAGTGGCACTGAAGCTTTCTTT.

This clonotype was detected a few times. V is TRBV28 and J is TRBJ2-7, with D unresolved. The CDR3 is made up of 15 amino acids. From germline, CDR1 is MDHEN and CDR2 SYDVKM. Trimming left V 3 bases short and J 0 bases short, with 12 bases between. DNA for the CDR3: TGTGCCAGCAGTTTTGAGCCAACCAGCTCCTACGAGCAGTACTTC. Residues: CASSFEPTSSYEQYF.

The rearrangement uses TRBV27 and TRBJ1-6, with a weak D call TRBD1 (5 bases). The V end was cut by 5 bases, the J end by 11 bases, with 16 bases between. There are 14 residues in the CDR3. From germline, CDR1 is MNHEY and CDR2 SMNVEV (reference sequence). The CDR3 nucleotides are TGTGCCAGCAGTGCATTGGACACTTGGGCACCCCTCCACTTT. Residues: CASSALDTWAPLHF.

The chain combines TRBV9 with TRBJ1-2; tentative D call: TRBD1 (5 bases). V lost 1 base and J 8 bases, leaving 15 bases between the germline ends. The CDR3 length is 14 residues. Germline V gives CDR1 SGDLS, CDR2 YYNGEE. CDR3 nucleotide sequence: TGTGCCAGCAGCGTAAAGGGGCGAGCCGAAGGCTACACCTTC. This translates into CASSVKGRAEGYTF.

The sample holds a few counts of this clonotype. J is TRBJ2-5 and V is TRBV4-1; D is undetermined. The CDR3 sequence is 14 residues long. Trimming removed 0 bases at V and 5 bases at J, with 10 bases between. The germline CDR1 and CDR2 sequences are MGHRA and YSYEKL. The DNA of the CDR3 is TGCGCCAGCAGCCAAGAGTCGGGCTGGGAGACCCAGTACTTC. Translated, it gives CASSQESGWETQYF.

The rearrangement uses TRBV10-3 and TRBJ2-5; D perhaps matches TRBD2 (6 bases). TRBJ2-7 explains the end of the DNA better; the J call may be wrong. CDR1 is ENHRY, CDR2 SYGVKD, per germline. CDR3 length equals 14 residues. For the CDR3, the DNA is TGTGCCATCAGTGACGGGAGAAACTCCTACGAGCAGTACTTC. Translated: CAISDGRNSYEQYF.

This chain uses TRBV20-1 with TRBJ2-7; 8 nucleotides line up with TRBD2. The DNA matches TRBJ2-4 better at its end, which makes the J call doubtful. The CDR3 sequence is 14 residues long. Germline CDR1 is DFQATT and CDR2 is SNEGSKA (reference sequence). The CDR3 nucleotides read TGCAGTGCTCATTCGGGGGGGCCGGGAAACATTCAGTACTTC. Protein: CSAHSGGPGNIQYF.

This clonotype came up a few times. The chain carries TRBV2 and TRBJ1-5; D possibly corresponds to TRBD1 (5 bases). CDR1 is SNHLY, CDR2 FYNNEI, per germline. The ends were cut back, 4 bases at V and 9 bases at J, with 13 bases in the middle. The CDR3 sequence is 13 residues long. CDR3 residues: CASSVQGESPQHF. The CDR3 nucleotides are TGTGCCAGCAGTGTGCAGGGTGAATCGCCCCAGCATTTT.

The chain recombines TRBV6-5 with TRBJ1-2; possible D gene TRBD1, 5 bases. From germline, CDR1 is MNHEY and CDR2 SVGAGI. Trimming shortened V by 4 bases and J by 5 bases, and 17 bases separated the two germline ends. CDR3 length: 15 residues. The CDR3 loop is CASSSVWAGLYGYTF. CDR3 sequence (DNA): TGTGCCAGCAGTTCCGTGTGGGCAGGGCTTTATGGCTACACCTTC.

In regard to this clonotype: A junction end diverges from the germline sequence, so it may reflect a read error. The V gene is TRBV5-5, the J gene TRBJ1-2; D not certain. Germline lookup yields CDR1 SGHKS and CDR2 YYEKEE (reference sequence). The length of the CDR3 is 16 residues. DNA for the CDR3: TGTGCCAGCAGCTACCTTGGGGAACCTCAAAGTTATGGCTACACCTTT. This encodes CASSYLGEPQSYGYTF.

The V and J genes are TRBV20-1 and TRBJ2-5; D is unclear. Trimming pared 4 bases from V and 4 bases from J, leaving 10 bases between. The CDR3 has 12 residues. Looked up from germline, CDR1 is DFQATT and CDR2 is SNEGSKA (reference sequence). CDR3 nucleotides: TGCAGTGCTAAGGGTTCATCAGAGACCCAGTACTTC. This codes for CSAKGSSETQYF.

V and J are TRBV11-2 and TRBJ2-5; TRBD2 aligns across 13 bases. J was trimmed by 0 bases and V by 3 bases; bases with no gene match: 10. The CDR3 is made up of 19 amino acids. Germline V gene sequence: CDR1 SGHAT, CDR2 FQNNGV. CDR3 sequence: CASSFDGLAGVKYQETQYF. For the CDR3, the DNA is TGTGCCAGCAGCTTTGACGGACTAGCGGGGGTTAAGTACCAAGAGACCCAGTACTTC.

The chain uses TRBV29-1 and TRBJ1-2, with D possibly TRBD1 on 5 matching bases. CDR1 is SQVTM and CDR2 is ANQGSEA in the germline V gene. Trimming left V 4 bases short and J 8 bases short, with 17 bases between. CDR3 length: 13 amino acids. CDR3 nucleotide sequence: TGCAGCGTTGCTTGGGGACCGGATATGGGCTACACCTTC. Its translation: CSVAWGPDMGYTF.